This T cell receptor beta chain was found in a study of radiation and T cells in renal cell carcinoma. Note on this clone: Its specificity is not known.

Only in-frame clones appear in the TCRdb table, and some are missing; sequencing was by immunoSEQ multiplex PCR. The data show some 58,000 clones, around three quarters seen once. Study-level points and caveats: Top tumor clonotypes rose in blood 2 weeks post-radiation, then contracted.

Time point meaning: blood 2 weeks post-SBRT. Treatment defined: 15 Gy SBRT to primary tumor, nephrectomy 4 weeks later. This renal cell carcinoma was of the clear cell type. Material: blood, obtained from a patient whose treatment included radiotherapy and nephrectomy. This TCR was sampled from a man between 60 and 75 years old with renal cell carcinoma.

The CDR3 loop reads CASSFWTSVTGELFF. CDR3 coding DNA: TGTGCCAGCAGTTTTTGGACTAGCGTCACCGGGGAGCTGTTTTTT. The V and J genes are TRBV27 and TRBJ2-2; TRBD2 matches 9 bases. The CDR3 has 15 residues. The V gene end was trimmed by 3 bases and the J gene end by 4 bases; junction bases not matched to a gene: 3. Germline loops: CDR1 MNHEY, CDR2 SMNVEV (reference sequence).